The entry below describes one T cell receptor beta chain. These data belong to a study of blood T cell repertoires in COVID-19. Study-wide context: Spain, Italy and the United States supplied samples that represented acute and convalescent COVID-19. T cells, B-cell-depleted T cells, or PBMCs provided the cDNA or gDNA that served as material.

Authors' data handling: Scientists estimated how many nucleated cells there were by amplifying reference gene primers. Some clones are missing from TCRdb's copy, which holds only in-frame ones; the method was immunoSEQ multiplex PCR. For V, J and clone size, that table is used; D and trimming come from the DNA. The sample records about 120,000 clones, 65% to 85% being singletons. CDR3 length: 16 amino acids. Trimming removed 5 bases from V and 0 bases from J, with 14 bases in between. Germline lookup yields CDR1 ENHRY and CDR2 SYGVKD. The study drew participants aged about 18 to 89 years from around 24 US areas.

This chain connects TRBV10-3 to TRBJ2-1; unclear D gene. The sequence derives from a woman aged 30 to 39 who had recovered from COVID-19. The sample consisted of PBMCs or T cells enriched from blood (not recorded which). CDR3 sequence reads: CAISTKQSSSYNEQFF. The DNA of the CDR3 is TGTGCCATCAGTACCAAGCAATCGAGCTCCTACAATGAGCAGTTCTTC.